Listed below are T cell receptor beta chains from one sample, sequenced in a study of blood T cell repertoires in COVID-19. The protocol was immunoSEQ multiplex PCR, while the TCRdb copy is restricted to in-frame clones and leaves out a portion. The sample comprises more than 70,000 clones, around 89% of which are singletons, and more than 8% rests with the top ten. Sequencing was carried out using peripheral blood. The receptors were sampled from a man in his forties or fifties with acute or convalescent COVID-19. Both conserved end residues are part of each CDR3. Fields, in order: J gene, clone size, D gene, V gene, CDR3 length, CDR3 DNA, CDR3 protein. The D gene is left open where the match is weak. The size of a clone is reported for some rows only, either as once, few or many, or as a class for expanded clones.

>TRBJ1-5|few|NA|TRBV2|14
TGTGCCAGGGGCAAAGGCGGGCGCAATCAGCCCCAGCATTTT
CARGKGGRNQPQHF
>TRBJ1-6|NA|TRBD1|TRBV2|15
TGTGCCAGCAGTAACGGGCCGGGACAGAATTCACCCCTCCACTTT
CASSNGPGQNSPLHF
>TRBJ2-7|NA|TRBD1|TRBV5-5|16
TGTGCCAGCAGCTTGGGACAGGGCAAAGGGGTCATGGAGCAGTACTTC
CASSLGQGKGVMEQYF
>TRBJ1-1|NA|NA|TRBV7-2|14
TGTGCCAGCAGCTTATATCAGGGGCAAACTGAAGCTTTCTTT
CASSLYQGQTEAFF
>TRBJ1-6|NA|NA|TRBV7-3|14
TGTGCCAGCAGCTTAAATACAGTAAATTCACCCCTCCACTTT
CASSLNTVNSPLHF
>TRBJ2-1|few|NA|TRBV11-2|14
TGTGCCAGCAGCTTAGAGGCCCAGATTAGCGAGCAGTTCTTC
CASSLEAQISEQFF
>TRBJ1-2|NA|NA|TRBV7-2|14
TGTGCCAGCAGGGTTGGGGAGGGACCATATGGCTACACCTTC
CASRVGEGPYGYTF
>TRBJ1-2|NA|TRBD1|TRBV2|16
TGTGCCAGCAGTTTCTTCCGGGACAGGGATAACTATGGCTACACCTTC
CASSFFRDRDNYGYTF
>TRBJ1-2|once|NA|TRBV7-8|13
TGTGCCAGCAGCTTAGTGGCAGATTATGGCTACACCTTC
CASSLVADYGYTF
>TRBJ2-3|NA|TRBD2|TRBV2|14
TGTGCCAGCAGCCGGGGGGGCCCGAGCTATACGCAGTATTTT
CASSRGGPSYTQYF
>TRBJ1-5|NA|TRBD1|TRBV24-1|16
TGTGCCACCAGACTTAGACAGGGACAAACTAATCAGCCCCAGCATTTT
CATRLRQGQTNQPQHF
>TRBJ1-1|NA|NA|TRBV18|14
TGTGCCAGCTCGCCGGACAGATTGAACACTGAAGCTTTCTTT
CASSPDRLNTEAFF
>TRBJ2-3|NA|TRBD2|TRBV13|15
TGTGCCAGCAGGCGGGCGGGGGGCGGCGCAGATACGCAGTATTTT
CASRRAGGGADTQYF
>TRBJ1-5|NA|TRBD1|TRBV6-1|16
TGTGCCAGCAGTGAAGTCGGGACAGGGGTCAATCAGCCCCAGCATTTT
CASSEVGTGVNQPQHF
>TRBJ1-2|NA|TRBD1|TRBV10-3|14
TGTGCCATCAGTGAAAGACAGGGCAACTATGGCTACACCTTC
CAISERQGNYGYTF
>TRBJ1-5|NA|TRBD1|TRBV29-1|13
TGCAGCGTTGAAGTTAGCAGGGGGGAGCCCCAGCATTTT
CSVEVSRGEPQHF